This T cell receptor beta chain stems from a study of shared clonotypes between healthy human individuals (dated by TCRdb to the early 2020s). About the study as a whole: A couple of women and a few men aged 18 to 49 years were included in the cohort. To estimate repertoire size and how much clonotypes are shared between individuals, the study performed deep sequencing of blood TCR repertoires from about five healthy adults. Different laboratories and diverse techniques were used to prepare libraries and sequence TCR repertoires, to increase sequencing depth and limit assay-specific biases. Between about 0.85 and 8.9 billion PBMCs per donor were obtained by leukapheresis.

Taken from the germline V gene, the CDR1 and CDR2 loops are SGHTA and FQGTGA. Relative to germline, V is 1 base shorter and J is 6 bases shorter, with 3 bases between their ends. Measured from the cysteine to the phenylalanine, the CDR3 is 12 residues long. Only the CDR3 part of the read is kept: 36 bases, read in frame from the first base. TCR CDR3 regions were amplified from genomic DNA by multiplex PCR using the deep immunoSEQ assay. Extracted genomic DNA from each cell subset was distributed evenly across all wells of several immunoSEQ 96-well plates, and each plate was treated as a replicate. For unsorted PBMC, approximately 0.3 ug of genomic DNA, equivalent to approximately 30,000 T cell genomes, went into each replicate PCR. Ten immunoSEQ deep assay plates were used to sequence the unsorted PBMC genomic DNA. The purified libraries were quantified using a Qubit 3.0 fluorometer, sized with a Bioanalyzer 2100, and then quantified again using the KAPA Library Quantification kit. Every immunoSEQ 96-well plate was sequenced on a dedicated single-read 150-cycle Illumina NextSeq 550 flow cell. In the paper's pipeline: The immunoSEQ output contained only junctional sequences without quality scores, so filtering could not match that applied to full-length reads. Sequences were annotated with PyIR, a Python wrapper for IgBLAST v1.9, using IMGT germline references to assign V/J genes and CDR3. Any read was removed if the V/J assignment was weak (E-value above 1e-6), the CDR3 was missing, or the read contained stop codons, out-of-frame junctions, or ambiguous translated residues. V3J clonotypes were defined as sequences sharing an identical inferred V gene, J gene, and CDR3 amino acid sequence. The percentage overlap between two repertoires was calculated by dividing the number of shared unique clonotypes by the size of the smaller repertoire. Richness of each repertoire was evaluated using RTK rarefaction, the Chao1 estimator, and Recon v2.1 estimates of unobserved clonotypes. Sourced from immuneACCESS, this table was stored by TCRdb with only in-frame sequences that have V and J called. A share of the clones is absent; for the studies checked, an unresolved V gene accounts for under half, and the remainder has no known explanation. V and J calls and clone size are those listed in that table; D and trimming were worked out from the DNA. For this sample there are over 400,000 clones; almost 80% appear just once. Together, the top ten hold around 12% of the sample.

Paper-wide results and their limitations: The small number of donors limited the genetic and exposure-history diversity represented. Pairwise subsampling led to the expectation that sequencing depth would affect the degree of clonotype sharing among donors. Only blood was sampled, and tissue TCR repertoires likely differ from those in blood.

As to this clone: There is no known antigen for this receptor. No qualities accompany the bases; no much larger clone lies one base away. Distinct nucleotide sequences in the sample also encode this CDR3.

Donors were healthy HIV-negative adults with no recently reported acute infections or vaccinations. Only Caucasian adults living in Nashville, Tennessee, USA were represented among the donors. For unsorted samples, some 100 million PBMCs were counted, and genomic DNA was extracted using the QIAamp DNA Blood Mini kit. Blood was obtained by leukapheresis, after which PBMCs were separated by Ficoll-Histopaque density gradient centrifugation and cryopreserved in liquid nitrogen vapor phase. The TCR originated in a woman aged 35 to 49 in good health. Some clones in this sample may be carry-over from other donors' samples. The sequencing input was PBMCs. The chain joins TRBV7-3 to TRBJ2-2; no D gene is confidently identified. The CDR3 loop reads CASSLRPGELFF. The sequence in DNA is TGTGCCAGCAGCTTAAGGCCCGGGGAGCTGTTTTTT.